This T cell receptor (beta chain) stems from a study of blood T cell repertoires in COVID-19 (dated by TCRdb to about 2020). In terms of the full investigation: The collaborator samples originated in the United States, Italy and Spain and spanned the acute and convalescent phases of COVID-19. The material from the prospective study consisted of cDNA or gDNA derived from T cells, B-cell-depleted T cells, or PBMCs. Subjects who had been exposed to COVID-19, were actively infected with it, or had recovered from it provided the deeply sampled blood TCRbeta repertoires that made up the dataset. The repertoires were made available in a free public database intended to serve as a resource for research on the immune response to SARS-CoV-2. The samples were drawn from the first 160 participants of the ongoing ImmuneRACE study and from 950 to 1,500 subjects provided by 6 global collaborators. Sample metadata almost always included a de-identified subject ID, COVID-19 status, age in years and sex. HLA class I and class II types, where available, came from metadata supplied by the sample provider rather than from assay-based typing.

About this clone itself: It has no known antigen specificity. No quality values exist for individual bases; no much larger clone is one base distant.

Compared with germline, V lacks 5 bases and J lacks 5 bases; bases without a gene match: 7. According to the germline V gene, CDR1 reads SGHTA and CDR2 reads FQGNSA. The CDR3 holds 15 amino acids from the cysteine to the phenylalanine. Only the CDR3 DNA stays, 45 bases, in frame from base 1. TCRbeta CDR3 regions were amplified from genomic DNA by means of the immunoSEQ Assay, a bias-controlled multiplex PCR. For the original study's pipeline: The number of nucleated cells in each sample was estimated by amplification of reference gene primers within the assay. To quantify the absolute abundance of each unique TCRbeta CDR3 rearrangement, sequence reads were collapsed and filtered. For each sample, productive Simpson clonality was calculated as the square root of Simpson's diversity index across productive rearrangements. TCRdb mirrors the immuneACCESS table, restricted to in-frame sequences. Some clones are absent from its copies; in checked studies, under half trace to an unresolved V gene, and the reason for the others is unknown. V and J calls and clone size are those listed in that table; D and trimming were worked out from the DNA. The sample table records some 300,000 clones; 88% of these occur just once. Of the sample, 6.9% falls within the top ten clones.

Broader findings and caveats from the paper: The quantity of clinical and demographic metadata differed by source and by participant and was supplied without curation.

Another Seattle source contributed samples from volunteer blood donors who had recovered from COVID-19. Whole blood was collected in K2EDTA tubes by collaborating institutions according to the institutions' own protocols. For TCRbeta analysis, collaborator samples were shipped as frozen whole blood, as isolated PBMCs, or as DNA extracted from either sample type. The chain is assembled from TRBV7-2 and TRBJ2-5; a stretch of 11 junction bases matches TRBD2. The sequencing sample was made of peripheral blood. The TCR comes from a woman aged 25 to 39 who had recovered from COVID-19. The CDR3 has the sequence CASSPSSGGSETQYF. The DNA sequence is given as TGTGCCAGCAGCCCATCTAGCGGGGGGTCGGAGACCCAGTACTTC.